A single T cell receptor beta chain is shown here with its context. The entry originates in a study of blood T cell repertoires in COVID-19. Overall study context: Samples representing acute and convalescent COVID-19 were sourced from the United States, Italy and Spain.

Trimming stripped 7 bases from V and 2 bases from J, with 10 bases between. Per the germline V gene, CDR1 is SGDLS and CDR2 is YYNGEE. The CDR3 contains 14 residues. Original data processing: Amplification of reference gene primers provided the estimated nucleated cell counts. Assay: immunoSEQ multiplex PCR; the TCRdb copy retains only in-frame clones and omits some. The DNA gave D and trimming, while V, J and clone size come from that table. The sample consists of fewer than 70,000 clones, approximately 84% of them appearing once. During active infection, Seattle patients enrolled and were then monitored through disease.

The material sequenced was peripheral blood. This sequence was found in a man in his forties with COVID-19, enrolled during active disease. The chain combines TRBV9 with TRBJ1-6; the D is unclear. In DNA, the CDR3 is TGTGCCAGCTCGCGAGGGACCTATAATTCACCCCTCCACTTT. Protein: CASSRGTYNSPLHF. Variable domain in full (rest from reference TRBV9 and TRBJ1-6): DSGVTQTPKHLITATGQRVTLRCSPRSGDLSVYWYQQSLDQGLQFLIQYYNGEERAKGNILERFSAQQFPDLHSELNLSSLELGDSALYFCASSRGTYNSPLHFGNGTRLTVT.